Below, 21 T cell receptor beta chains from the same sample are listed, as sequenced in a study of Ad26.COV2.S vaccination and SARS-CoV-2 variants. The treatment denotes: around 19 received Ad26.COV2.S at low or high dose, single or two shots; 5 received placebo; per-sample allocation not given. Specimen acquisition occurred on day 63 following the initial vaccine or placebo injection. Generated by immunoSEQ multiplex PCR, the TCRdb table keeps only in-frame clones and is missing some. The sample has roughly 380,000 clones, around 87% seen once; the top ten hold roughly 3.1%. This specimen was peripheral blood, taken in a trial of Ad26.COV2.S vaccine versus placebo. The receptors shown here come from a person between 18 and 65 years old who received the Ad26.COV2.S COVID-19 vaccine or a placebo.

The chain joins TRBV9 to TRBJ1-4; 9 bases line up with TRBD1. The CDR3 runs to 15 residues. CDR1 and CDR2 from the germline V gene are SGDLS and YYNGEE. Unmatched junction bases numbered 4, after V lost 0 bases and J lost 7 bases. CDR3 in DNA: TGTGCCAGCAGCGTAGGGGACAGGGTTATTGAAAAACTGTTTTTT. It is translated as CASSVGDRVIEKLFF.

V and J are TRBV24-1 and TRBJ2-2; 8 bases fit TRBD1. Germline V gives CDR1 KGHDR, CDR2 SFDVKD. This CDR3 is 14 amino acids long. After removal of 12 bases from V and 0 bases from J, the junction contained 5 bases not matched to a gene. CDR3 amino acids: CASSGGANTGELFF. The CDR3 bases are TGTGCCTCTTCAGGGGGCGCGAACACCGGGGAGCTGTTTTTT.

The rearrangement uses TRBV30 and TRBJ1-2; TRBD1 matches at 7 bases. The CDR3 runs 15 residues. The ends lost 0 bases at V and 0 bases at J; junction bases unmatched: 4. Germline V lookup: CDR1 GTSNPN, CDR2 SVGIG (reference sequence). CDR3 nucleotides: TGTGCCTGGAGTGTACAGGGGACAGCTAACTATGGCTACACCTTC. Amino acids: CAWSVQGTANYGYTF.

This rearrangement joins TRBV2 to TRBJ1-1; D remains ambiguous. V lost 2 bases and J 10 bases, leaving 17 bases between the germline ends. The CDR3 has 14 residues. Germline CDR1 is SNHLY and CDR2 is FYNNEI. The CDR3 spells CASSEPREPTGAFF. The CDR3 DNA reads as TGTGCCAGCAGTGAACCAAGGGAGCCGACGGGAGCTTTCTTT.

The chain uses TRBV5-4 and TRBJ2-1; D might be TRBD1 or TRBD2, each matching 6 bases. V lost 5 bases and J lost 4, with 13 bases in between. The CDR3 runs 14 residues. Germline lookup yields CDR1 SGHNT and CDR2 YYREEE (reference sequence). The CDR3 DNA is TGTGCCAGCAGACCGGGGGCTTTATACAATGAGCAGTTCTTC. Its translation is CASRPGALYNEQFF.

The count of this clone is one. This chain links TRBV30 with TRBJ1-5; weak D call: TRBD1 (6 bases). Per the germline V gene, CDR1 is GTSNPN and CDR2 is SVGIG (reference sequence). V dropped 5 bases and J dropped 7 bases, with 15 bases sitting between them. The CDR3 runs to 13 residues. This chain's CDR3 is CAWGGNDRQPQHF. The CDR3 DNA reads TGTGCCTGGGGTGGGAATGACAGGCAGCCCCAGCATTTT.

V is TRBV5-4 and J is TRBJ1-1; weak D call: TRBD1 (6 bases). The V gene's germline CDR1 is SGHNT and CDR2 YYREEE (reference sequence). The V and J ends lost 0 bases and 5 bases respectively, with 14 bases between them. The CDR3 runs to 15 residues. CDR3 sequence (DNA): TGTGCCAGCAGCTTGGACGCAGGGAGGGGGACTGAAGCTTTCTTT. Protein sequence: CASSLDAGRGTEAFF.

In its sample, this clone was seen a few times. The chain links TRBV27 to TRBJ1-5; D might be TRBD1 (5 bases). The CDR3 spans 13 residues. Per the germline V gene, CDR1 is MNHEY and CDR2 is SMNVEV (reference sequence). V dropped 1 base and J dropped 6 bases, with 7 bases sitting between them. In DNA form, the CDR3 reads TGTGCCAGCAGTTTATGGGGGGGTCAGCCCCAGCATTTT. As protein: CASSLWGGQPQHF.

The genes are TRBV30 and TRBJ2-7, with TRBD2 identical over 10 bases. The CDR3 is 12 amino acids. The V segment lost 4 bases and the J segment 7 bases; nucleotides outside the gene matches: 4. Germline-derived CDR1 and CDR2 are GTSNPN and SVGIG (reference sequence). The CDR3 sequence is CAWTSGGWEQYF. For the CDR3, the DNA is TGTGCCTGGACTAGCGGGGGATGGGAGCAGTACTTC.

The chain links TRBV6-5 to TRBJ1-3; 7 nucleotides align to TRBD1. Germline assignment: CDR1 MNHEY and CDR2 SVGAGI. This CDR3 contains 15 residues. V lost 6 bases, J lost 2 bases, and 7 bases stayed unmatched. CDR3 in amino acids: CASSPQGLTGNTIYF. The CDR3 bases are TGTGCCAGCAGCCCACAGGGGTTGACTGGAAACACCATATATTTT.

The J gene is TRBJ1-6, the V gene TRBV4-3, with D unresolved. The CDR3 totals 15 residues. The germline gives CDR1 LGHNA, CDR2 YSLEER. V lost 0 bases, J lost 8 bases, and 11 bases lay in between. The DNA of the CDR3 is TGCGCCAGCAGCCAAGATTCCCGGGGTGATTCACCCCTCCACTTT. Translated: CASSQDSRGDSPLHF.

This chain uses TRBV7-3 with TRBJ2-1, with D unclear. The CDR3 runs to 13 residues. Germline assignment: CDR1 SGHTA and CDR2 FQGTGA. Trimming took off 0 bases at V and 7 bases at J, with 7 bases between the two ends. In DNA form, the CDR3 reads TGTGCCAGCAGCTTAACCTTGGTTAATGAGCAGTTCTTC. Translating it yields CASSLTLVNEQFF.

This clone came up once. The V and J genes are TRBV7-6 and TRBJ2-7, with D perhaps matching TRBD2 (6 bases). This CDR3 comprises 16 residues. In germline, CDR1 is SGHVS, CDR2 FNYEAQ. V was clipped by 3 bases and J by 5 bases, with 20 bases between them. The CDR3 sequence is CASSLGAGPSGDEQYF. In nucleotides, the CDR3 is TGTGCCAGCAGCTTGGGCGCGGGGCCCTCGGGGGACGAGCAGTACTTC.

This chain's CDR3 is CAITRDRSSGANVLTF. As DNA, the CDR3 is TGTGCCATCACCAGGGACAGGAGTTCTGGGGCCAACGTCCTGACTTTC. J is TRBJ2-6 and V is TRBV10-3, with 8 bases that match TRBD1. This CDR3 spans 16 amino acids. Germline values: CDR1 ENHRY, CDR2 SYGVKD. After removal of 7 bases from V and 1 base from J, the junction contained 6 bases not matched to a gene.

This clone was recorded many times. The chain carries TRBV19 and TRBJ1-3; a weak D match, TRBD1 (5 bases). The CDR3 runs to 15 residues. CDR1 and CDR2 (germline): LNHDA, SQIVND (reference sequence). V lost 6 bases and J lost 4, with 16 bases in between. The CDR3 is CASSSSGTSGNTIYF. The CDR3 DNA is TGTGCCAGTAGCTCTTCGGGGACCTCCGGAAACACCATATATTTT.

V usage is TRBV12-3 or TRBV12-4 and J usage is TRBJ1-1; D gene uncertain. CDR3 size: 13 residues. Trimming took 3 bases from V and 3 from J, leaving 8 bases between them. The CDR3 DNA reads TGTGCCAGCAGTTTGGTGGAGGACACTGAAGCTTTCTTT. As protein: CASSLVEDTEAFF.

J is TRBJ1-1 and V is TRBV5-1; D may be TRBD1 (6 bases). Germline CDR1 SGHRS, CDR2 YFSETQ. This CDR3 is 13 amino acids long. The V end lost 6 bases, the J end lost 6 bases, and 15 bases lay between the germline ends. The CDR3 protein is CASTPGAGAEAFF. The CDR3 bases are TGCGCCAGCACCCCGGGGGCTGGGGCTGAAGCTTTCTTT.

The chain links TRBV19 to TRBJ1-2, with D maybe TRBD1 (6 bases). Between the trimmed V and J ends, which lost 5 bases and 0 bases, there was a span of 13 bases. Germline loops: CDR1 LNHDA, CDR2 SQIVND (reference sequence). The CDR3 is 15 amino acids. The CDR3 spells CASSPRDNTNYGYTF. The CDR3 region has the DNA TGTGCCAGTAGTCCCCGGGACAACACTAACTATGGCTACACCTTC.

This clone was seen just once. This chain links TRBV19 with TRBJ1-2; a possible D gene is TRBD1 (5 bases). There are 14 residues in the CDR3. The ends were cut back, 4 bases at V and 2 bases at J, with 11 bases in the middle. Germline V gene sequence: CDR1 LNHDA, CDR2 SQIVND (reference sequence). This CDR3 is CASSTRDGNYGYTF. DNA for the CDR3: TGTGCCAGTAGTACCCGGGACGGGAACTATGGCTACACCTTC.

CDR3 coding DNA: TGTGCCAGCTACCGGACAGGGGCCAGCTATGGCTACACCTTC. It is translated as CASYRTGASYGYTF. The V call is TRBV18, the J call TRBJ1-2, with 9 bases aligning to TRBD1. The length of the CDR3 is 14 residues. The germline V gene has CDR1 KGHSH and CDR2 LQKENI. Trimming at V came to 7 bases and at J to 4 bases, leaving 7 bases not matched to a gene. The variable domain in full, with the rest retrieved from reference TRBV18 and TRBJ1-2, is NAGVMQNPRHLVRRRGQEARLRCSPMKGHSHVYWYRQLPEEGLKFMVYLQKENIIDESGMPKERFSAEFPKEGPSILRIQQVVRGDSAAYFCASYRTGASYGYTFGSGTRLTVV.

The chain links TRBV12-3 or TRBV12-4 to TRBJ1-2, with no clear D. The CDR3 has 13 amino acids. Trimming pared 3 bases from V and 3 bases from J, leaving 8 bases between. This chain's CDR3 is CASSLSEYYGYTF. The CDR3 nucleotides are TGTGCCAGCAGTTTGTCAGAGTACTATGGCTACACCTTC.